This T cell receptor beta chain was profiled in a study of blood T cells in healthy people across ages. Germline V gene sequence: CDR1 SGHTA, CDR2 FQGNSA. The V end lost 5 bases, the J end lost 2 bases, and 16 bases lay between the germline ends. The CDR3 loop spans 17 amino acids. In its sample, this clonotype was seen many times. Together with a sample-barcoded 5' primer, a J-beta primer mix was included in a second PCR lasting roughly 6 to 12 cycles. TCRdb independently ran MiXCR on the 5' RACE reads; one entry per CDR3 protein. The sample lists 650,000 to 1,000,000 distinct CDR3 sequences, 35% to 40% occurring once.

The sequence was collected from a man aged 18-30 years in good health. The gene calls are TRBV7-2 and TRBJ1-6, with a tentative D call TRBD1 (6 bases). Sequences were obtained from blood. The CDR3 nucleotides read TGTGCCAGCAGCCTACCCGAGGGGGGGACCTATAATTCACCCCTCCACTTT. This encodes CASSLPEGGTYNSPLHF.